These 15 T cell receptor beta chains came from one sample sequenced in a study of blood T cell repertoires in COVID-19. The data were produced by immunoSEQ multiplex PCR, yet TCRdb's version contains in-frame clones alone and is incomplete. The sample has 260,000 or so clones, 88% seen once. The sequencing sample was made of PBMCs or T cells enriched from blood (not recorded which). The receptors shown here come from a woman aged 35 to 49 with acute COVID-19.

This clone was seen only a few times. The chain links TRBV10-3 to TRBJ1-3, with 7 positions matching TRBD1. Looked up from germline, CDR1 is ENHRY and CDR2 is SYGVKD. Trimming at V came to 11 bases and at J to 0 bases, leaving 7 bases not matched to a gene. The CDR3 spans 14 residues. The CDR3 DNA follows: TGTGCCTCAGGAGGGGGCAACTCTGGAAACACCATATATTTT. This encodes CASGGGNSGNTIYF.

CDR3 loop: CASSLGGWAGDNSPLHF. The CDR3 coding sequence is TGTGCCAGCAGCTTAGGAGGCTGGGCAGGGGATAATTCACCCCTCCACTTT. The V and J genes are TRBV7-9 and TRBJ1-6, with D possibly matching TRBD1 (6 bases). The CDR3 covers 17 residues. The germline CDR1 and CDR2 sequences are SEHNR and FQNEAQ (reference sequence). V lost 1 base and J lost 5, with 15 bases in between.

The chain joins TRBV5-1 to TRBJ2-1; D is unresolved. Trimming shortened V by 1 base and J by 5 bases, and 4 bases separated the two germline ends. Germline V gene data show CDR1 as SGHRS and CDR2 as YFSETQ. The CDR3 is 12 amino acids. CDR3: CASSLQDNEQFF. The CDR3 nucleotides are TGCGCCAGCAGCTTGCAGGACAATGAGCAGTTCTTC.

The J gene is TRBJ1-5, the V gene TRBV4-1, with D possibly TRBD1 on 5 matching bases. The CDR3 consists of 16 residues. V was trimmed by 1 base and J by 6 bases, leaving 16 bases between them. Germline V gene data show CDR1 as MGHRA and CDR2 as YSYEKL. In DNA form, the CDR3 reads TGCGCCAGCAGCCAAGTCGTAGGGGCAGGGCGTCAGCCCCAGCATTTT. Protein: CASSQVVGAGRQPQHF.

The chain uses TRBV4-1 and TRBJ2-7, with D perhaps matching TRBD2 (6 bases). Trimming removed 0 bases at V and 3 bases at J, with 15 bases between. Per the germline V gene, CDR1 is MGHRA and CDR2 is YSYEKL. This CDR3 region has 16 residues. In DNA, the CDR3 is TGCGCCAGCAGCCAAGACGTGAGTAGCGGTTACTACGAGCAGTACTTC. This codes for CASSQDVSSGYYEQYF.

The chain links TRBV9 to TRBJ2-3, with 8 bases lining up with TRBD1. Germline values: CDR1 SGDLS, CDR2 YYNGEE. The CDR3 totals 15 residues. Germline trimming cut 3 bases from V and 0 bases from J; bases unmatched to any gene: 3. As DNA, the CDR3 is TGTGCCAGCAGCGACCGGACAGGGAGCACAGATACGCAGTATTTT. Protein product: CASSDRTGSTDTQYF.

This chain connects TRBV27 to TRBJ1-5; D is unresolved. The CDR3 spans 12 residues. V dropped 8 bases and J dropped 4 bases, with 9 bases sitting between them. Germline V CDR1 and CDR2: MNHEY, SMNVEV (reference sequence). Here the CDR3 DNA reads TGTGCCAGCGGAGAATATAATCAGCCCCAGCATTTT. Translating gives CASGEYNQPQHF.

With regard to this clone: The same CDR3 arises from other DNA sequences in this sample as well. The chain uses TRBV7-9 and TRBJ2-1; the match to TRBD2 covers 12 bases. Germline loops: CDR1 SEHNR, CDR2 FQNEAQ (reference sequence). V lost 5 bases to trimming and J lost 7 bases; unmatched junction nucleotides: 15. The CDR3 consists of 18 residues. The CDR3 DNA sequence: TGTGCCAGCAGCCTCCCTCCCAGACTAGCGGGAGTCAGGAATGAGCAGTTCTTC. Residues: CASSLPPRLAGVRNEQFF.

The rearrangement uses TRBV30 and TRBJ2-7; 15 bases are a match to TRBD2. After removal of 2 bases from V and 1 base from J, the junction contained 3 bases not matched to a gene. Germline V gene data show CDR1 as GTSNPN and CDR2 as SVGIG (reference sequence). This CDR3 region has 16 residues. In nucleotides, the CDR3 is TGTGCCTGGAGTCGGACTAGCGGGAGGGTTTCCTACGAGCAGTACGTC. Translating gives CAWSRTSGRVSYEQYV.

As for this clone: A read error may account for a junction end that differs from germline. The chain is built from TRBV9 and TRBJ2-1, with D tentatively TRBD1 (6 bases). Germline V gene lookup returns CDR1 SGDLS and CDR2 YYNGEE. The CDR3 totals 15 residues. For the CDR3, the DNA is TGTGTCAGCAGCGTAGGGGGTGAATGGCGGGATGAGCAGTTCTTC. It yields the protein CVSSVGGEWRDEQFF.

The chain carries TRBV27 and TRBJ1-2; D not resolved. Germline lookup yields CDR1 MNHEY and CDR2 SMNVEV (reference sequence). This CDR3 region has 13 residues. The V and J ends lost 0 bases and 5 bases respectively, with 7 bases between them. CDR3 region: CASSLSERYGYTF. In DNA form, the CDR3 reads TGTGCCAGCAGTTTATCGGAGAGGTATGGCTACACCTTC.

The chain recombines TRBV19 with TRBJ1-4, with unresolved D. V lost 3 bases to trimming and J lost 0 bases, with 8 bases between them. Looked up from germline, CDR1 is LNHDA and CDR2 is SQIVND (reference sequence). The CDR3 contains 15 residues. The CDR3 protein is CASSIHSPTNEKLFF. The CDR3 DNA reads as TGTGCCAGTAGTATTCACAGTCCAACTAATGAAAAACTGTTTTTT.

The chain joins TRBV5-1 to TRBJ2-5, with TRBD2 as a possible D gene (5 bases). The CDR3 is 13 residues long. The germline gives CDR1 SGHRS, CDR2 YFSETQ. V lost 0 bases and J 5 bases, leaving 8 bases between the germline ends. CDR3 sequence reads: CASSLGGGETQYF. CDR3 nucleotides: TGCGCCAGCAGCTTGGGAGGCGGGGAGACCCAGTACTTC.

Points on this clone: The germline gene is not matched at one end of the junction; a read error may be the cause. Distinct nucleotide sequences in the sample also encode this CDR3. V gene TRBV28 combines with J gene TRBJ2-7; TRBD2 might be the D (5 bases). This CDR3 is built from 15 residues. The germline gives CDR1 MDHEN, CDR2 SYDVKM. CDR3 in DNA: TGTGCTAGCAGCCATAGCGCGGCATATGGCTACGAGCAGTACTTC. Amino acid sequence: CASSHSAAYGYEQYF.

V and J are TRBV13 and TRBJ2-1; the match to TRBD2 covers 9 bases. This CDR3 contains 15 residues. Losses at the gene ends were 3 bases for V and 7 bases for J; bases not matched to a gene: 7. Germline loops: CDR1 PRHDT, CDR2 FYEKMQ (reference sequence). The CDR3 sequence: CASSFGTSFFNEQFF. DNA of the CDR3: TGTGCCAGCAGCTTTGGGACTAGCTTTTTTAATGAGCAGTTCTTC.